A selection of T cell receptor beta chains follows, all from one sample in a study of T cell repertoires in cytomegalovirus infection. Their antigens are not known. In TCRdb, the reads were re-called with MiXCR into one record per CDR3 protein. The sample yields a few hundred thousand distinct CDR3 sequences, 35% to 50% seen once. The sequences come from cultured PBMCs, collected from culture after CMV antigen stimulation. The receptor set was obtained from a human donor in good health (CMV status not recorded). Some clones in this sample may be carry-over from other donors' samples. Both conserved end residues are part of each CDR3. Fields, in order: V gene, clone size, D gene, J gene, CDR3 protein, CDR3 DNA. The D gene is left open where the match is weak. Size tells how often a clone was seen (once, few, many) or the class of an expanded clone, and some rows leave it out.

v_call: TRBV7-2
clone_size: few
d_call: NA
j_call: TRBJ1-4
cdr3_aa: CASSMRSEKLFF
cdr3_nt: TGTGCCAGCAGCATGAGAAGTGAAAAACTGTTTTTT

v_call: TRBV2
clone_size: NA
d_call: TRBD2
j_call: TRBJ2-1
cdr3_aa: CASRETGLAGPQFF
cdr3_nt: TGTGCCAGCAGGGAAACGGGACTAGCGGGACCGCAGTTCTTC

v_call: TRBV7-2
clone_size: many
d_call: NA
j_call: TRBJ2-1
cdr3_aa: CASSLTAHSNEQFF
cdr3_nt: TGTGCCAGCAGCTTAACAGCGCACTCAAATGAGCAGTTCTTC

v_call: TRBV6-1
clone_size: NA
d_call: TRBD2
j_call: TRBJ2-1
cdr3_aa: CASSGARASGYNEQFF
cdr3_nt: TGTGCCAGCAGTGGGGCGAGGGCTAGCGGGTACAATGAGCAGTTCTTC

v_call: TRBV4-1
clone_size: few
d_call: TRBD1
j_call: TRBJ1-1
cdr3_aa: CASSQVQGARGDEAFF
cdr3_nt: TGCGCCAGCAGCCAAGTACAGGGGGCGCGGGGTGATGAAGCTTTCTTT

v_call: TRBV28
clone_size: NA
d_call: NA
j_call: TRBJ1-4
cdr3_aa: CASMGHSNEKLFF
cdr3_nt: TGTGCCAGTATGGGACACTCTAATGAAAAACTGTTTTTT

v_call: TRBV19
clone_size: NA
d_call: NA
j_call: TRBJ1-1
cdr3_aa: CASSIGLTEAFF
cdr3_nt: TGTGCCAGTAGTATAGGGCTGACTGAAGCTTTCTTT

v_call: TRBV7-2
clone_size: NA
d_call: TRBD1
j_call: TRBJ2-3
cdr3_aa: CASTKDRGTDTQYF
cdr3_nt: TGTGCCAGCACGAAGGACAGGGGCACAGATACGCAGTATTTT

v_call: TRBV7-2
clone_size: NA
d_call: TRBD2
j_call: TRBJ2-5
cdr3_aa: CASSSSSGRGETQYF
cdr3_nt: TGTGCCAGCAGCTCATCTAGCGGTCGTGGAGAGACCCAGTACTTC

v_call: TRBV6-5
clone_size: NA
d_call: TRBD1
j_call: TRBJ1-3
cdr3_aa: CASSRGQSSGNTIYF
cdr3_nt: TGTGCCAGCAGTAGGGGACAGTCTAGTGGAAACACCATATATTTT

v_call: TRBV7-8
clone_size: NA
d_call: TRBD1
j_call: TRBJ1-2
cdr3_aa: CASSPTGGFPYSGYTF
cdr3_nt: TGTGCCAGCAGCCCCACAGGGGGCTTCCCTTATTCTGGCTACACCTTC

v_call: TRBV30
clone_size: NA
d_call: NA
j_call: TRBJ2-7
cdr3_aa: CAWSQRNRAFREQYF
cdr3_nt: TGTGCCTGGAGTCAGAGGAACAGGGCCTTTCGGGAGCAGTACTTC

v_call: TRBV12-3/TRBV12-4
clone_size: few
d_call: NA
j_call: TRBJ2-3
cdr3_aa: CASSQMGREDTQYF
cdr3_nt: TGTGCCAGCAGCCAGATGGGCAGGGAAGATACGCAGTATTTT

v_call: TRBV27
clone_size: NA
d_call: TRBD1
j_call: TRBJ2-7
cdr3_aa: CASTAAGTDYEQYF
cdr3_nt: TGTGCCAGCACCGCCGCCGGGACAGACTACGAGCAGTACTTC

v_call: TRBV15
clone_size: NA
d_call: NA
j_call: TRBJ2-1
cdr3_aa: CATSRRVSYNEQFF
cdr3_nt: TGTGCCACCAGCAGACGGGTTAGTTACAATGAGCAGTTCTTC

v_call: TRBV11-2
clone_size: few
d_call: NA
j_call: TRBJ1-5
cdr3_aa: CASSFRGNNQPQHF
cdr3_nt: TGTGCCAGCAGCTTTCGGGGTAACAATCAGCCCCAGCATTTT

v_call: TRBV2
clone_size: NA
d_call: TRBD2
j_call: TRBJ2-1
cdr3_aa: CASRRTSGGAGEQFF
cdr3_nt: TGTGCCAGCAGGCGGACTAGCGGGGGGGCCGGGGAGCAGTTCTTC

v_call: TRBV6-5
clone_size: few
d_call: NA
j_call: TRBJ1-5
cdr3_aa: CASRSNQPQHF
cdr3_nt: TGTGCCAGCAGGAGCAATCAGCCCCAGCATTTT

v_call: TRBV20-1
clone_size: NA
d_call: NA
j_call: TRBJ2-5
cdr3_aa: CSASRGSQGRETQYF
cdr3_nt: TGCAGTGCTAGCCGTGGGAGTCAGGGAAGAGAGACCCAGTACTTC

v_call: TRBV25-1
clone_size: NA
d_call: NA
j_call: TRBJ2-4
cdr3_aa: CASSHPLKNIQYF
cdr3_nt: TGTGCCAGCAGCCACCCTTTAAAAAACATTCAGTACTTC

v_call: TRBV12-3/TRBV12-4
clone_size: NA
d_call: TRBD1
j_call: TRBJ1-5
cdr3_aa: CASSLEAQGVGQPQHF
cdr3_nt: TGTGCCAGCAGTTTAGAGGCGCAGGGGGTGGGTCAGCCCCAGCATTTT

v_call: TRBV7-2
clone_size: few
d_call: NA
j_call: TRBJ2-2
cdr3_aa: CASRQGSLNTGELFF
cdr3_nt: TGTGCCAGCCGCCAGGGCAGCCTGAACACCGGGGAGCTGTTTTTT

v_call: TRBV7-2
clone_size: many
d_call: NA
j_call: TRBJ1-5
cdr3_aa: CASSLTGPNQPQHF
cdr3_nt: TGTGCCAGCAGCTTAACAGGCCCCAATCAGCCCCAGCATTTT

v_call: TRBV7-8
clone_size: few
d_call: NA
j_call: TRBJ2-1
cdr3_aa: CASSRVGDEQFF
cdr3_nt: TGTGCCAGCAGCCGCGTCGGGGATGAGCAGTTCTTC

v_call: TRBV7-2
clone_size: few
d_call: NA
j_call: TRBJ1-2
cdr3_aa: CASSPGGSMGNYGYTF
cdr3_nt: TGTGCCAGCAGCCCCGGGGGCTCGATGGGGAACTATGGCTACACCTTC

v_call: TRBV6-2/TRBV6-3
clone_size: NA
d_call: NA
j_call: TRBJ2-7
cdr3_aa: CASSNPGRYEQYF
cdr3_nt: TGTGCCAGCAGCAACCCAGGACGCTACGAGCAGTACTTC

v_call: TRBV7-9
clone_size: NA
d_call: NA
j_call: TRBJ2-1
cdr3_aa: CASSLGGIDEQFF
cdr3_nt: TGTGCCAGCAGCTTAGGAGGGATAGATGAGCAGTTCTTC

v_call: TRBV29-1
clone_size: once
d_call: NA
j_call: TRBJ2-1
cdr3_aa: CGGAFYNEQFF
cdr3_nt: TGCGGGGGGGCATTCTACAATGAGCAGTTCTTC

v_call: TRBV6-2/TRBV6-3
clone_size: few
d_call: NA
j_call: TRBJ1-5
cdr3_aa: CASSYRSPGQPQHF
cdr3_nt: TGTGCCAGCAGTTACAGATCCCCAGGCCAGCCCCAGCATTTT

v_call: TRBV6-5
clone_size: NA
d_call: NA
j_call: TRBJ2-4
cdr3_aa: CASSPSRGAKNIQYF
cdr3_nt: TGTGCCAGCAGTCCTAGCCGTGGGGCCAAAAACATTCAGTACTTC

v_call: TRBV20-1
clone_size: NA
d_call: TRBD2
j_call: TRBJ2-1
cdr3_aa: CSARGGSGGYNEQFF
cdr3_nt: TGCAGTGCTAGGGGGGGGAGCGGAGGCTACAATGAGCAGTTCTTC

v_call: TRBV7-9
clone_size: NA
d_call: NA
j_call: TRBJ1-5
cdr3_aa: CASSSQDSNQPQHF
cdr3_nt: TGTGCCAGCAGCTCACAAGACAGCAATCAGCCCCAGCATTTT

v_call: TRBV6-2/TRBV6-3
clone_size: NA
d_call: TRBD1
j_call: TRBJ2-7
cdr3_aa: CASRDRGLEQYF
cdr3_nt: TGTGCCTCCCGGGACAGGGGTCTGGAGCAGTACTTC

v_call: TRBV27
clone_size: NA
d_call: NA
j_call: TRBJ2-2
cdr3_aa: CASSSPGRAVPGELFF
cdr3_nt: TGTGCCAGCAGTTCCCCCGGCAGGGCAGTCCCCGGGGAGCTGTTTTTT

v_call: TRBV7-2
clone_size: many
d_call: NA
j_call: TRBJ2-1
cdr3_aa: CASSLMKASYNEQFF
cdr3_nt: TGTGCCAGCAGCTTAATGAAGGCCTCCTACAATGAGCAGTTCTTC

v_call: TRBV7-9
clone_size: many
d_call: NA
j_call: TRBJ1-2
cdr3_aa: CASSPDSYGYTF
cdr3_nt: TGTGCCAGCAGTCCAGACTCTTATGGCTACACCTTC

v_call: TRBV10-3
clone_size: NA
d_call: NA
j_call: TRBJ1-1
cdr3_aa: CAISESPVGGGTEAFF
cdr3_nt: TGTGCCATCAGTGAGTCGCCCGTAGGTGGGGGCACTGAAGCTTTCTTT

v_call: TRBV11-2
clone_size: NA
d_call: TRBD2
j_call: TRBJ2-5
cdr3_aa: CASSLAPSGQEIQYF
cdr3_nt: TGTGCCAGCAGCTTAGCCCCTAGCGGCCAAGAGATCCAGTACTTC

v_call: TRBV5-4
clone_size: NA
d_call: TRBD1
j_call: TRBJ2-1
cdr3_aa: CASSYGTGPANEQFF
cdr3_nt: TGTGCCAGCAGCTATGGGACAGGGCCTGCCAATGAGCAGTTCTTC

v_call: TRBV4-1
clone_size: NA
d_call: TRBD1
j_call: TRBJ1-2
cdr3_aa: CASSLKGEFRGRGGYGYTF
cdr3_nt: TGCGCCAGCAGCCTCAAGGGGGAGTTCAGGGGGCGCGGAGGCTATGGCTACACCTTC

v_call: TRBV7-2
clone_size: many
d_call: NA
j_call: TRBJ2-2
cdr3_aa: CASSLAAGNTGELFF
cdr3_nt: TGTGCCAGCAGCTTAGCGGCAGGGAACACCGGGGAGCTGTTTTTT

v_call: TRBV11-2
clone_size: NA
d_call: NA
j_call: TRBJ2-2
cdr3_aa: CASSRDSGTGELFF
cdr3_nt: TGTGCCAGCAGCCGCGACAGCGGCACCGGGGAGCTGTTTTTT

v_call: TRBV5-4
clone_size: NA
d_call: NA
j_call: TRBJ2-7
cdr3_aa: CASSVFGDYEQYF
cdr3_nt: TGTGCCAGCAGCGTGTTCGGGGACTACGAGCAGTACTTC

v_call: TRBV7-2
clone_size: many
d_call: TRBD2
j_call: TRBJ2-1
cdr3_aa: CASILTSGGAGNEQFF
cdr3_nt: TGTGCCAGCATCCTGACTAGCGGGGGGGCGGGTAATGAGCAGTTCTTC

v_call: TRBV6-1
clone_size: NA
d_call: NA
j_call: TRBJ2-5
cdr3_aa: CASGKGGGYQETQYF
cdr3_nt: TGTGCCAGCGGGAAGGGGGGGGGGTACCAAGAGACCCAGTACTTC

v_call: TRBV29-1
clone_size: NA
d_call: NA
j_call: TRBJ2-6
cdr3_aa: CSVKTGAGANVLTF
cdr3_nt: TGCAGCGTGAAGACAGGTGCTGGGGCCAACGTCCTGACTTTC

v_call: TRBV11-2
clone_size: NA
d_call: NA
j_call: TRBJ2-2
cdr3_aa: CASSPQPGARAGELFF
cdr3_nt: TGTGCCAGCAGCCCCCAACCCGGGGCCAGGGCCGGGGAGCTGTTTTTT

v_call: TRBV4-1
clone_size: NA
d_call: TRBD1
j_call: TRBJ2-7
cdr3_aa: CASSPTGSPSYEQYF
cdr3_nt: TGCGCCAGCAGCCCGACAGGGTCCCCCTCCTACGAGCAGTACTTC